The present T cell receptor beta chain was sequenced within a study of radiotherapy plus CTLA-4 blockade in lung cancer. Study-wide background: Objective responses were seen in more than 15% of patients, disease control in less than 40%.

People whose metastatic non-small-cell lung cancer was chemo-refractory got focal radiation along with CTLA-4 blockade by ipilimumab. CDR3 length: 14 amino acids. CDR1 is MNHNY and CDR2 is SVGAGI in the germline V gene (reference sequence). Trimming removed 2 bases at V and 5 bases at J, with 12 bases between. Study-level points and caveats: Radiotherapy plus ipilimumab was followed by expansion in blood of tumor-derived TCR clones. Early shifts in blood T cell clones, with interferon-beta, reportedly predicted response best.

Concerning this clone itself: Its antigen is not known.

Profiled with immunoSEQ multiplex PCR; TCRdb holds only in-frame clones, not every one. The sample holds over 80,000 clones; around 90% are singletons and the top ten take approximately 16%. The sample in question was peripheral blood, obtained from a patient treated with radiotherapy plus ipilimumab. The chain joins TRBV6-6 to TRBJ1-1; a weak D match, TRBD1 (5 bases). This receptor was obtained from a human donor with non-small cell lung cancer that progressed on radiotherapy plus ipilimumab. This chain's CDR3 is CASSYGQGTTEAFF. Here the CDR3 DNA reads TGTGCCAGCAGTTACGGTCAGGGAACAACTGAAGCTTTCTTT.